This is a list of T cell receptor beta chains from one sample in a study of T-cell memory formation after mild COVID-19. TCRdb re-analysed the 5' RACE reads in MiXCR, keeping a single row per CDR3 protein. The sample lists 350,000 to 500,000 distinct CDR3 sequences, 23% occurring once. Sequenced input: PBMCs or a T cell subset sorted from them (not recorded which). The receptors come from an adult woman who had mild COVID-19 (a few samples of this study predate the infection). Cell type and time point are not known. Both conserved end residues are part of each CDR3. Each record gives: D gene, V gene, clone size, J gene, CDR3 DNA, CDR3 protein. D genes are given only for firm matches. Some rows have no size entry. The others give once, few or many, or a class for an expanded clone.

TRBD2	TRBV7-6	.	TRBJ2-3	TGTGCCAGCAGCTCGACTAGCGGGAATGTACGAGATACGCAGTATTTT	CASSSTSGNVRDTQYF
.	TRBV7-6	.	TRBJ2-1	TGTGCCAGCAGCTTAAATCCCCCGACTAGCTCCTACAATGAGCAGTTCTTC	CASSLNPPTSSYNEQFF
.	TRBV10-3	many	TRBJ2-7	TGTGCCATCAGTGACCGAACATACGAGCAGTACTTC	CAISDRTYEQYF
TRBD1	TRBV7-3	few	TRBJ2-3	TGTGCCAGCAGCGATGGACAGGGGGCATGGACAGATACGCAGTATTTT	CASSDGQGAWTDTQYF
.	TRBV9	.	TRBJ2-2	TGTGCCAGCAGCGGGAGGACAGGGGAGCTGTTTTTT	CASSGRTGELFF
.	TRBV20-1	.	TRBJ1-2	TGCAGTGCTAGATACAAGGGGTACGACTATGGCTACACCTTC	CSARYKGYDYGYTF
.	TRBV6-2/TRBV6-3	.	TRBJ2-1	TGTGCCAGCAGTTACAACTCCGCGACTAGGGGGGGAATGGTTTACAATGAGCAGTTCTTC	CASSYNSATRGGMVYNEQFF
.	TRBV29-1	.	TRBJ2-7	TGCAGCGTTGTTGACAGCTCCTACGAGCAGTACTTC	CSVVDSSYEQYF
.	TRBV7-9	many	TRBJ2-6	TGTGCCAGCAGCTTAGCTGGGGCCAACGTCCTGACTTTC	CASSLAGANVLTF
.	TRBV6-2/TRBV6-3	.	TRBJ2-2	TGTGCCAGCACGGGTACAGGAGTAGCGCACACCGGGGAGCTGTTTTTT	CASTGTGVAHTGELFF
.	TRBV29-1	.	TRBJ1-1	TGCAGCGTTCGGGGGGAGTGGGCTGAAGCTTTCTTT	CSVRGEWAEAFF
.	TRBV5-6	few	TRBJ2-4	TGTGCCAGCAGTTGGGGGGAGGTAAAGGCCAAAAACATTCAGTACTTC	CASSWGEVKAKNIQYF
.	TRBV12-3/TRBV12-4	few	TRBJ2-3	TGTGCCAGCAGTTTCGGGGACGTAGTGGCAGATACGCAGTATTTT	CASSFGDVVADTQYF
TRBD1	TRBV29-1	.	TRBJ1-5	TGCAGCGTTGATTCCGGGACAGGCCCCAATTTT	CSVDSGTGPNF
.	TRBV7-8	few	TRBJ2-1	TGTGCCAGCAGCCCAAGGAGGGGTAGAGGTTACCCTTACAATGAGCAGTTCTTC	CASSPRRGRGYPYNEQFF
.	TRBV2	.	TRBJ1-1	TGTGCCAGCAGTGGATCCCGGATCACTTTCTTT	CASSGSRITFF
.	TRBV11-2	.	TRBJ1-5	TGTGCCAGCAGCTCCCTTTCGACCTCCGGTAGCAATCAGCCCCAGCATTTT	CASSSLSTSGSNQPQHF
.	TRBV7-2	.	TRBJ2-1	TGTGCCAGCAGCTCACAGGGCTTGGGTTACAATGAGCAGTTCTTC	CASSSQGLGYNEQFF
.	TRBV4-2	.	TRBJ2-1	TGTGCCAGCAGCCCGGGGGATCTCCTAGACAATGAGCAGTTCTTC	CASSPGDLLDNEQFF
TRBD2	TRBV9	.	TRBJ2-7	TGTGCCAGCAGCCCTTCGGGACTAGCGGGAGGCCACGAGCAGTACTTC	CASSPSGLAGGHEQYF
.	TRBV3-1	few	TRBJ1-1	TGTGCCAGCAGCCTTACAGGTCAGAGCACTGAAGCTTTCTTT	CASSLTGQSTEAFF
TRBD1	TRBV7-6	.	TRBJ2-7	TGTGCCAGCAGCAGGAGAGTCGGGACAGGGGCCTACGAGCAGTACTTC	CASSRRVGTGAYEQYF
.	TRBV5-1	few	TRBJ2-3	TGCGCCAGCAGCTTCCAATTTCGCACAGATACGCAGTATTTT	CASSFQFRTDTQYF
.	TRBV4-1	.	TRBJ1-1	TGCGCCAGCAGCCAAGATCTTATGGGCGGAGTAAGGTGGGGGTCGAACACTGAAGCTTTCTTT	CASSQDLMGGVRWGSNTEAFF
TRBD2	TRBV5-1	many	TRBJ2-3	TGCGCCAGCAGCTTGGGGACTAGCGGGAGCACAGATACGCAGTATTTT	CASSLGTSGSTDTQYF
.	TRBV29-1	few	TRBJ1-2	TGCAGCGCCCGCGGGGGCCGGCCCGGCTACACCTTC	CSARGGRPGYTF
TRBD1	TRBV4-1	few	TRBJ2-2	TGCGCCAGCAGCCTCAGGGGGTCTTCCGACACCGGGGAGCTGTTTTTT	CASSLRGSSDTGELFF
.	TRBV3-1	few	TRBJ2-3	TGTGCCAGCAGCCAACTAGCAGGAGCAGATACGCAGTATTTT	CASSQLAGADTQYF
.	TRBV28	many	TRBJ1-1	TGTGCCAGCAGTTCAGGGTTTTACATGAACACTGAAGCTTTCTTT	CASSSGFYMNTEAFF
.	TRBV20-1	.	TRBJ2-7	TGCAGTGCTAGGGACAGTTCCTACGAGCAGTACTTC	CSARDSSYEQYF
.	TRBV4-3	.	TRBJ2-1	TGCGCCAGCAGCCAAGATTCTAGCGGAGGGGGAGATGAGCAGTTCTTC	CASSQDSSGGGDEQFF
.	TRBV15	.	TRBJ2-7	TGTGCCACCAGCCGAAACACGGAGCTGGACGAGCAGTACTTC	CATSRNTELDEQYF
.	TRBV9	few	TRBJ2-7	TGTGCCAGCAGCGTAGAGGGGACTGAAGGGTACGAGCAGTACTTC	CASSVEGTEGYEQYF
.	TRBV5-1	.	TRBJ2-1	TGCGCCAGCAGCTCCAGGGTGGGGAATGAGCAGTTCTTC	CASSSRVGNEQFF
TRBD1	TRBV7-2	few	TRBJ2-3	TGTGCCAGCAGCTTCGGACAGGGGTTCACAGATACGCAGTATTTT	CASSFGQGFTDTQYF
.	TRBV27	few	TRBJ2-1	TGTGCCAGCAGCACTTGGCGGGGTGGGAGTTCCTACAATGAGCAGTTCTTC	CASSTWRGGSSYNEQFF
.	TRBV11-2	few	TRBJ1-1	TGTGCCAGCAGCTATGCCCGATATGAAGCTTTCTTT	CASSYARYEAFF
TRBD1	TRBV11-2	few	TRBJ2-7	TGTGCCAGCAGCCAGGGGGCTAGCGTTGTATACGAGCAGTACTTC	CASSQGASVVYEQYF
TRBD2	TRBV7-9	.	TRBJ2-1	TGTGCCAGCAGCCTCACCCCGCTAGCGGGCTCCTACAATGAGCAGTTCTTC	CASSLTPLAGSYNEQFF